This TCR beta chain was captured by sequencing in a study of blood T cell repertoires in COVID-19. Study at large: Acute-phase and convalescent COVID-19 samples originated in the United States, Italy and Spain. PBMCs, B-cell-depleted T cells, or T cells were the source of the cDNA or gDNA that made up the material.

TCRdb's table, derived via immunoSEQ multiplex PCR, lists solely in-frame clones and lacks some. The data contain under 200,000 clones, approximately 88% of them seen just once; the ten biggest clones take up roughly 9%. This CDR3 region has 14 residues. V dropped 5 bases and J dropped 0 bases, with 10 bases sitting between them. In germline, CDR1 is SGHRS, CDR2 YFSETQ. This clonotype was sampled from a woman older than 75 with active or convalescent COVID-19. The sample taken for sequencing was peripheral blood. V is TRBV5-1 and J is TRBJ2-3; tentative D call: TRBD1 (6 bases). The CDR3 reads CASRNDRSTDTQYF. The CDR3 coding sequence is TGCGCCAGCAGGAACGACAGGAGCACAGATACGCAGTATTTT.